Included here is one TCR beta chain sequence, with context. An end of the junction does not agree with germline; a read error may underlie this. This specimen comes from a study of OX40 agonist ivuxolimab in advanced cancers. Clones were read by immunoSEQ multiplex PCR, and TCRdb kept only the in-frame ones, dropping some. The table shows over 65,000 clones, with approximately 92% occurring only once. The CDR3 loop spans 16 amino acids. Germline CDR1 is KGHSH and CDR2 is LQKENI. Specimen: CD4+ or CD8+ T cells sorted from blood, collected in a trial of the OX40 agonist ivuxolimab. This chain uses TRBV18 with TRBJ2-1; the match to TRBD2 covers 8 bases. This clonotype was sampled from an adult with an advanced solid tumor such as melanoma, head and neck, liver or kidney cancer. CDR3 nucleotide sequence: TGTGCCAGCTCCCCACTAAGCGGGAGCTCCTACAATGAGCAGTTCTTC. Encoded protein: CASSPLSGSSYNEQFF.